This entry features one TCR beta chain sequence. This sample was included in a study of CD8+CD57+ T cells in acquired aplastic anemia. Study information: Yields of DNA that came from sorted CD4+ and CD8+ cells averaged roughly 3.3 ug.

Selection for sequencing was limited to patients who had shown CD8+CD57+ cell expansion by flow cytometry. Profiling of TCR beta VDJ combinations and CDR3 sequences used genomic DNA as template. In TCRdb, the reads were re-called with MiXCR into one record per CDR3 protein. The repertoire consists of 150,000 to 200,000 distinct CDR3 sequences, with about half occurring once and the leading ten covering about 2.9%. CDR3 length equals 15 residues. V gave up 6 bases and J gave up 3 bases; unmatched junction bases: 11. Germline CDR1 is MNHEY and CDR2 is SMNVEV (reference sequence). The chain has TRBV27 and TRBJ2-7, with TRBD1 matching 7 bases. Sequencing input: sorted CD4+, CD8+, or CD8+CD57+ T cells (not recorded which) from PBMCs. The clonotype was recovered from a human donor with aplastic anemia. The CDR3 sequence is CASRPTGTAHYEQYV. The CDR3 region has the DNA TGTGCCAGCAGACCGACAGGGACAGCGCACTACGAGCAGTACGTC.